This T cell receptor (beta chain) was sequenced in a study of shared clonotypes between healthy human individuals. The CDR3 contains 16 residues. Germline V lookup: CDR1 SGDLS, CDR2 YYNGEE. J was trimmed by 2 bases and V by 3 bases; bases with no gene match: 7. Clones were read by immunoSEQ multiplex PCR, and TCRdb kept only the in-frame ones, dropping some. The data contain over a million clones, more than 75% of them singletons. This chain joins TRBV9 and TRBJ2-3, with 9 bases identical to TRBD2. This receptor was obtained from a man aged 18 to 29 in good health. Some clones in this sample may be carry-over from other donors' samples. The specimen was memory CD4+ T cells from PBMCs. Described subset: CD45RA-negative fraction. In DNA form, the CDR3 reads TGTGCCAGCAGCGCAGCATGGACTAGCGTCACAGATACGCAGTATTTT. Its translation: CASSAAWTSVTDTQYF.